This is a list of T cell receptor beta chains from one sample in a study of shared clonotypes between healthy human individuals. Clones were sequenced by immunoSEQ multiplex PCR, and TCRdb holds only the in-frame ones, with some missing. The table shows 400,000 to 600,000 clones, with roughly 85% occurring only once. The specimen was PBMCs. These TCRs come from a woman in her thirties or forties in good health. Some clones in this sample may be carry-over from other donors' samples. CDR3s include the opening cysteine and the closing phenylalanine or tryptophan. Fields, in order: clone size, D gene, CDR3 length, V gene, J gene, CDR3 DNA, CDR3 protein. The D gene is left open where the match is weak. A row's size may be missing; if present it is once, few, many or a size class.

>NA|NA|14|TRBV27|TRBJ1-5
TGTGCCAGCAGTTTATATGGGCCAGCAGGGTCCCAGCATTTT
CASSLYGPAGSQHF
>NA|NA|13|TRBV2|TRBJ2-7
TGTGCCAGCAAGTGGGGCCCCTCCTACGAGCAGTACTTC
CASKWGPSYEQYF
>NA|TRBD1|17|TRBV4-3|TRBJ1-5
TGCGCCAGCAGCCAAGTAGGGCGCCAGGGGGGTTGTCAGCCCCAGCATTTT
CASSQVGRQGGCQPQHF
>NA|NA|13|TRBV4-3|TRBJ1-5
TGCGCCAGCAGCCAAGAGGCCCGTCAACCCCAGCATTTT
CASSQEARQPQHF
>NA|NA|20|TRBV21-1|TRBJ1-2
TGTGCCAGCAGCAAAAAACTGGCCGGGACAGGGAGGAGGTCTAACTATGGCTACACCTTC
CASSKKLAGTGRRSNYGYTF
>NA|TRBD2|18|TRBV7-3|TRBJ2-3
TGTGCCAGCAGCAAAGAGGCGGGAGGGCTCGGTAGCACAGATACGCAGTATTTT
CASSKEAGGLGSTDTQYF
>few|TRBD2|16|TRBV27|TRBJ2-3
TGTGCCAGCAGTTCGCTAGCGGACCTTTACACAGATACGCAGTATTTT
CASSSLADLYTDTQYF
>NA|TRBD2|15|TRBV5-4|TRBJ2-7
TGTGCCAGCAGCTTGTTTCGGGAGGAGGGCTACGAGCAGTACTTC
CASSLFREEGYEQYF
>NA|TRBD1|19|TRBV7-8|TRBJ1-5
TGTGCCAGCAGCTTAGGCCCCCTGGACAGGCGTAAAACGGATCAGCCCCAGCATTTT
CASSLGPLDRRKTDQPQHF
>NA|TRBD1|15|TRBV5-1|TRBJ2-7
TGCGCCAGCAGCCCGGACGGGACAGGGGTTGAGGAGCAGTACTTC
CASSPDGTGVEEQYF
>many|NA|11|TRBV30|TRBJ2-1
TGTGCCGGGACCCTTTGGAATGAGCAGTTCTTC
CAGTLWNEQFF